A selection of T cell receptor beta chains follows, all from one sample in a study of blood T cells in healthy people across ages. TCRdb reanalysed the 5' RACE reads using MiXCR and keeps one entry per CDR3 protein. Among 850,000 to 1,000,000 distinct CDR3 sequences listed, around 46% were seen once. What was sequenced was blood. Source of these receptors: a man aged 30-40 years in good health. Each CDR3 is given with its conserved first and last residue. Each record gives: D gene, V gene, J gene, clone size, CDR3 protein, CDR3 DNA. D genes are given only for firm matches. Clone size, where shown, is once, few, many, or a class for clones that have expanded.

d_gene: TRBD1; v_gene: TRBV10-3; j_gene: TRBJ1-2; abundance: few; CDR3aa: CAISERTGEVRGYTF; CDR3nt: TGTGCCATCAGTGAGCGGACAGGGGAAGTGCGTGGCTACACCTTC
d_gene: -; v_gene: TRBV10-3; j_gene: TRBJ2-3; abundance: few; CDR3aa: CAISDGITDTQYF; CDR3nt: TGTGCCATCAGTGATGGGATCACAGATACGCAGTATTTT
d_gene: -; v_gene: TRBV20-1; j_gene: TRBJ2-1; abundance: -; CDR3aa: CSYHTLSSYNEQFF; CDR3nt: TGCAGCTACCATACTCTTAGCTCCTACAATGAGCAGTTCTTC
d_gene: -; v_gene: TRBV7-9; j_gene: TRBJ1-1; abundance: -; CDR3aa: CAGSVGGINTEAFF; CDR3nt: TGTGCCGGCAGCGTGGGCGGGATTAACACTGAAGCTTTCTTT
d_gene: TRBD1; v_gene: TRBV4-1; j_gene: TRBJ2-1; abundance: -; CDR3aa: CASSQEFRGQYEQFF; CDR3nt: TGCGCCAGCAGCCAAGAGTTCAGGGGGCAATATGAGCAGTTCTTC
d_gene: -; v_gene: TRBV6-5; j_gene: TRBJ2-7; abundance: -; CDR3aa: CASSLTGTGEYEQYF; CDR3nt: TGTGCCAGCAGTCTAACCGGGACTGGCGAATACGAGCAGTACTTC
d_gene: TRBD1; v_gene: TRBV6-1; j_gene: TRBJ1-1; abundance: -; CDR3aa: CVTSGGRGTEAFF; CDR3nt: TGTGTTACATCAGGGGGCCGAGGCACTGAAGCTTTCTTT
d_gene: -; v_gene: TRBV20-1; j_gene: TRBJ1-6; abundance: -; CDR3aa: CSAPPGGSISYNSPLHF; CDR3nt: TGCAGTGCCCCCCCGGGAGGGAGTATTTCCTATAATTCACCCCTCCACTTT
d_gene: -; v_gene: TRBV5-1; j_gene: TRBJ2-5; abundance: few; CDR3aa: CAFPRQPQETQYF; CDR3nt: TGCGCCTTTCCCCGACAACCTCAAGAGACCCAGTACTTC
d_gene: -; v_gene: TRBV12-3/TRBV12-4; j_gene: TRBJ2-7; abundance: -; CDR3aa: CASRGRTQYEQYF; CDR3nt: TGTGCCAGCAGAGGTCGGACCCAATACGAGCAGTACTTC
d_gene: TRBD2; v_gene: TRBV9; j_gene: TRBJ2-5; abundance: few; CDR3aa: CASSVGPSGIEETQYF; CDR3nt: TGTGCCAGCAGCGTAGGGCCTAGCGGGATTGAAGAGACCCAGTACTTC
d_gene: TRBD2; v_gene: TRBV5-1; j_gene: TRBJ2-4; abundance: -; CDR3aa: CASSSVLPSGENIQYF; CDR3nt: TGCGCCAGCAGCTCCGTACTACCTAGCGGGGAAAACATTCAGTACTTC
d_gene: TRBD1; v_gene: TRBV20-1; j_gene: TRBJ2-5; abundance: once; CDR3aa: CSACLGTGEQETQYF; CDR3nt: TGCAGTGCCTGCCTGGGGACAGGCGAACAAGAGACCCAGTACTTC
d_gene: TRBD1; v_gene: TRBV28; j_gene: TRBJ2-7; abundance: -; CDR3aa: CASSGPGTGRIEQYF; CDR3nt: TGTGCCAGCAGTGGACCCGGGACAGGAAGGATCGAGCAGTACTTC
d_gene: -; v_gene: TRBV4-1; j_gene: TRBJ1-1; abundance: few; CDR3aa: CASSQNPNYQMNTEAFF; CDR3nt: TGCGCCAGCAGCCAAAATCCCAATTACCAGATGAACACTGAAGCTTTCTTT
d_gene: -; v_gene: TRBV7-2; j_gene: TRBJ2-1; abundance: -; CDR3aa: CASAPGGGDSYNEQFF; CDR3nt: TGTGCCAGCGCCCCCGGAGGAGGGGATTCCTACAATGAGCAGTTCTTC
d_gene: -; v_gene: TRBV5-1; j_gene: TRBJ2-5; abundance: few; CDR3aa: CASSFEAARETQYF; CDR3nt: TGCGCCAGCAGCTTTGAGGCTGCGAGGGAGACCCAGTACTTC
d_gene: TRBD2; v_gene: TRBV3-1; j_gene: TRBJ2-1; abundance: once; CDR3aa: CASSQDLGLAGVGRFF; CDR3nt: TGTGCCAGCAGCCAAGACCTTGGACTAGCGGGAGTAGGACGGTTCTTC
d_gene: TRBD2; v_gene: TRBV20-1; j_gene: TRBJ2-3; abundance: -; CDR3aa: CSAHLAGGIADTQYF; CDR3nt: TGCAGTGCGCATTTAGCGGGGGGTATTGCAGATACGCAGTATTTT
d_gene: -; v_gene: TRBV7-2; j_gene: TRBJ2-1; abundance: few; CDR3aa: CASSLEHGTNYNEQFF; CDR3nt: TGTGCCAGCAGCTTAGAGCACGGGACAAATTACAATGAGCAGTTCTTC
d_gene: -; v_gene: TRBV4-1; j_gene: TRBJ2-7; abundance: -; CDR3aa: CASSQGGRSLRTNEQYF; CDR3nt: TGCGCCAGCAGCCAAGGAGGGAGGTCTCTGAGGACCAATGAGCAGTACTTC
d_gene: -; v_gene: TRBV15; j_gene: TRBJ2-7; abundance: few; CDR3aa: CATAEGSQYEQYF; CDR3nt: TGTGCCACTGCCGAGGGGTCCCAATACGAGCAGTACTTC
d_gene: -; v_gene: TRBV10-3; j_gene: TRBJ2-5; abundance: -; CDR3aa: CAISESRGLAHGEQYF; CDR3nt: TGTGCCATCAGTGAGTCGAGGGGACTCGCCCATGGGGAGCAGTACTTC
d_gene: -; v_gene: TRBV29-1; j_gene: TRBJ2-7; abundance: -; CDR3aa: CSVEDQQGQYEQYF; CDR3nt: TGCAGCGTTGAAGATCAGCAGGGGCAGTATGAGCAGTACTTC
d_gene: TRBD1; v_gene: TRBV13; j_gene: TRBJ2-5; abundance: -; CDR3aa: CASSLLGTGRNEQYF; CDR3nt: TGTGCCAGCAGCTTACTCGGGACAGGTAGAAATGAGCAGTACTTC
d_gene: -; v_gene: TRBV11-3; j_gene: TRBJ2-1; abundance: -; CDR3aa: CASSLVGKWGDEQFF; CDR3nt: TGTGCCAGCAGCTTGGTCGGGAAGTGGGGCGATGAGCAGTTCTTC
d_gene: -; v_gene: TRBV27; j_gene: TRBJ2-1; abundance: -; CDR3aa: CASSFNEEYNEQFF; CDR3nt: TGTGCCAGCAGTTTTAATGAGGAATACAATGAGCAGTTCTTC
d_gene: TRBD1; v_gene: TRBV7-9; j_gene: TRBJ2-3; abundance: -; CDR3aa: CASSPDRGGYGDTQYF; CDR3nt: TGTGCCAGCAGCCCCGACAGGGGCGGGTACGGAGATACGCAGTATTTT